This is a list of T cell receptor beta chains from one sample in a study of blood T cell repertoires in COVID-19. The data were produced by immunoSEQ multiplex PCR, yet TCRdb's version contains in-frame clones alone and is incomplete. The sample has about 60,000 clones, approximately 89% seen once; the top ten hold 15% to 20%. The sequencing sample was made of peripheral blood. The receptors were sampled from a human donor in a cohort sampled during active COVID-19. CDR3s include the opening cysteine and the closing phenylalanine or tryptophan. The D gene is left open where the match is weak. Only part of the rows carry a size: once, few, many, or a class if the clone is expanded.

>TRBV23-1|NA|TRBJ1-5|NA
TGCGCCAGCAGTCAATACATTCTCCCTCAGCCCCAGCATTTT
CASSQYILPQPQHF
>TRBV29-1|NA|TRBJ1-1|once
TGCAGCGTTGGCAGAAAAAACACTGAAGCTTTCTTT
CSVGRKNTEAFF
>TRBV9|TRBD1|TRBJ1-6|NA
TGTGCCAGCAGCCCCCACCGGACAGGGGGGAATTCACCCCTCCACTTT
CASSPHRTGGNSPLHF
>TRBV19|NA|TRBJ1-4|once
TGTGCCAGTAGTAAAGGGGATGATGAAAAACTGTTTTTT
CASSKGDDEKLFF
>TRBV14|NA|TRBJ2-5|once
TGTGCCAGCAGCCAAGACGTATACGGCCAACGGGGGGAGACCCAGTACTTC
CASSQDVYGQRGETQYF
>TRBV2|TRBD2|TRBJ2-1|NA
TGTGCCAGCAGCCCTCCAAGCGGGGGCTACAATGAGCAGTTCTTC
CASSPPSGGYNEQFF
>TRBV25-1|TRBD1|TRBJ1-5|NA
TGTGCCAGCAGTATAGGGACAGGGGGCAATCAGCCCCAGCATTTT
CASSIGTGGNQPQHF
>TRBV5-4|NA|TRBJ1-2|NA
TGTGCCAGCAGCTTGGCGGGAGGCAGCTATGGCTACACCTTC
CASSLAGGSYGYTF
>TRBV6-1|TRBD2|TRBJ2-5|NA
TGTGCCAGCAGTGAAGCGCTCGGGGGGGGCCAAGAGACCCAGTACTTC
CASSEALGGGQETQYF
>TRBV19|TRBD1|TRBJ1-1|NA
TGTGCCAGTAAAGGGGGCCGGGGGGGCAACACTGAAGCTTTCTTT
CASKGGRGGNTEAFF
>TRBV5-1|TRBD1|TRBJ1-1|NA
TGCGCCAGCAACGGACAGGGGCCCAACACTGAAGCTTTCTTT
CASNGQGPNTEAFF
>TRBV5-1|NA|TRBJ2-1|once
TGCGCCAGCAGATTTATAGCGGCAAGCTACAATGAGCAGTTCTTC
CASRFIAASYNEQFF
>TRBV30|TRBD1|TRBJ1-1|NA
TGTGCCTACGGACAGGGATCAGGAGCTTTCTTT
CAYGQGSGAFF
>TRBV7-9|TRBD1|TRBJ2-7|few
TGTGCCAGCAGCCTAGTGAGCACAGGGGCCGAGCAGTACTTC
CASSLVSTGAEQYF
>TRBV9|TRBD2|TRBJ2-3|few
TGTGCCAGCAGCGCCGGACTAGCGGGGGGGTCTAGCACAGATACGCAGTATTTT
CASSAGLAGGSSTDTQYF
>TRBV2|NA|TRBJ1-1|NA
TGTGCCAGCAGTGAATGGAGGGCGGGTACTGAAGCTTTCTTT
CASSEWRAGTEAFF
>TRBV7-9|NA|TRBJ1-1|NA
TGTGCCAGCAGCTTATATACCGGGGAACACAAAGCTTTCTTT
CASSLYTGEHKAFF
>TRBV7-6|NA|TRBJ2-5|once
TGTGCCAGCAGCCGTGACAGGAACCAAGAGACCCAGTACTTC
CASSRDRNQETQYF
>TRBV30|NA|TRBJ1-4|NA
TGTGCCTGGAGCCGACAGCCAAATGAAAAACTGTTTTTT
CAWSRQPNEKLFF
>TRBV14|NA|TRBJ1-4|NA
TGTGCCAGCAGCCAAGCCAAGAGTCGGGGAGGGAATGAAAAACTGTTTTTT
CASSQAKSRGGNEKLFF
>TRBV5-4|NA|TRBJ2-7|few
TGTGCCAGCAGCTTGGGTGGGGGCAACACCTACGAGCAGTACTTC
CASSLGGGNTYEQYF
>TRBV7-6|NA|TRBJ2-1|NA
TGTGCCAGCAGCTTCCTAGATGAGCAGTTCTTC
CASSFLDEQFF
>TRBV2|TRBD1|TRBJ1-5|NA
TGTGCCAGCAGCGGACAGGGGGGTAATCAGCCCCAGCATTTT
CASSGQGGNQPQHF
>TRBV5-6|NA|TRBJ1-2|once
TGTGCCAGCAGCAAATCAAACTATGGCTACACCTTC
CASSKSNYGYTF
>TRBV2|NA|TRBJ1-6|few
TGTGCCAGCAGGGAACAGGGTTGGGAATCACCCCTCCACTTT
CASREQGWESPLHF
>TRBV5-5|NA|TRBJ2-7|NA
TGTGCCAGCAGCCCCAGGGCTGGGCTGGACGAGCAGTACTTC
CASSPRAGLDEQYF
>TRBV7-9|TRBD1|TRBJ2-7|NA
TGTGCCAGCAGCTTAGCGACAGGGATCGAGCAGTACTTC
CASSLATGIEQYF
>TRBV7-2|TRBD1|TRBJ2-5|NA
TGTGCCAGCAGCCGTGGGGCAGGGGGCAGAGAGACCCAGTACTTC
CASSRGAGGRETQYF
>TRBV15|TRBD1|TRBJ1-1|NA
TGTGCCACCAGCAGCCGCTTTCAACAGGGGGGAACCATAGACTTT
CATSSRFQQGGTIDF
>TRBV2|TRBD1|TRBJ1-4|NA
TGTGCCAGCAGCCCGGGACAGATGCAGGAAAAACTGTTTTTT
CASSPGQMQEKLFF
>TRBV5-1|NA|TRBJ1-5|NA
TGCGCCAGCAGCCCTGGGAGCGGGGGTCAGCCCCAGCATTTT
CASSPGSGGQPQHF
>TRBV5-1|NA|TRBJ1-5|NA
TGCGCCAGCAGCTTGGAGGGGAATAGCAATCAGCCCCAGCATTTT
CASSLEGNSNQPQHF
>TRBV7-6|NA|TRBJ1-1|NA
TGTGCCAGCAGTATCCTTTCGGTGGAGAAGACTGAAGCTTTCTTT
CASSILSVEKTEAFF
>TRBV18|TRBD2|TRBJ2-4|NA
TGTGCCAGCTCACCACGATCCGGGGGGGCCGGGGCAAAAAACATTCAGTACTTC
CASSPRSGGAGAKNIQYF
>TRBV5-1|NA|TRBJ2-7|few
TGCGCCAGCAGCTTGGGCCTGGCTGAAACCTACGAGCAGTACTTC
CASSLGLAETYEQYF
>TRBV3-1/TRBV3-2|NA|TRBJ2-3|NA
TGTGCCAGCAGCCACCAGGCTACGCAGTATTTT
CASSHQATQYF
>TRBV27|TRBD1|TRBJ2-1|few
TGTGCCAGCAGAAGTCTCGGGGACAGGGGGCGAGGCGCTAACAATGAGCAGTTCTTC
CASRSLGDRGRGANNEQFF
>TRBV30|TRBD2|TRBJ2-7|NA
TGTGCCTGGAGCAGAGCGACGGGACTAGCCGTATACGAGCAGTACTTC
CAWSRATGLAVYEQYF
>TRBV12-5|NA|TRBJ2-5|NA
TGTGCTAGTGGTTTGTCAGGTCAAGAGACCCAGTACTTC
CASGLSGQETQYF
>TRBV18|NA|TRBJ1-1|NA
TGTGCCAGCTCACCACAAAACAGGGAGGGATCTGAAGCTTTCTTT
CASSPQNREGSEAFF
>TRBV7-9|NA|TRBJ1-3|NA
TGTGCCAGCACCCCCGGGAGAAACACCATATATTTT
CASTPGRNTIYF
>TRBV30|TRBD1|TRBJ1-3|NA
TGTGCCTGGAACCGGGACAGGGGGGCAGGAAACACCATATATTTT
CAWNRDRGAGNTIYF
>TRBV30|NA|TRBJ1-1|NA
TGTGCCTGGAGTGCCGGGACTTTTACTGAAGCTTTCTTT
CAWSAGTFTEAFF
>TRBV18|TRBD1|TRBJ2-1|NA
TGTGCCAGCTCACCGGACAGGGCAAATGAGCAGTTCTTC
CASSPDRANEQFF
>TRBV2|NA|TRBJ2-7|NA
TGTGCCAGCAGTGCAGGGGATATAGGGACCCGGGCAGACTTC
CASSAGDIGTRADF
>TRBV3-1/TRBV3-2|NA|TRBJ2-2|NA
TGTGCCAGCAGCCAGATAATGTCCGGGACCGGGGAGCTGTTTTTT
CASSQIMSGTGELFF
>TRBV30|NA|TRBJ1-6|NA
TGTGCCTGGAGTGGAGGGTTCAATTCACCCCTCCACTTT
CAWSGGFNSPLHF
>TRBV30|NA|TRBJ1-3|NA
TGTGCCTGGGGGAACTGGGAGCTATCGGGAAACACCATATATTTT
CAWGNWELSGNTIYF
>TRBV15|NA|TRBJ1-4|NA
TGTGCCACCAGCAGATCTTTTGCGGGGGGGGAAAAACTGTTTTTT
CATSRSFAGGEKLFF
>TRBV19|NA|TRBJ1-4|NA
TGTGCCACCAAACTAGGCACCCAACCTAATGAAAAACTGTTTTTT
CATKLGTQPNEKLFF
>TRBV4-2|TRBD1|TRBJ2-7|NA
TGTGCCAGCAGCCGGGGGATGGGACAGTCAGGCGTGTACGAGCAGTACTTC
CASSRGMGQSGVYEQYF
>TRBV6-2/TRBV6-3|NA|TRBJ2-7|NA
TGTGCCAGCAGTTACTCCTCCCCCCAACGGTGGGAGCAGTACTTC
CASSYSSPQRWEQYF
>TRBV6-5|NA|TRBJ1-1|NA
TGTGCCAGCAGTCTAAGGCGGGCAGACACTGAAGCTTTCTTT
CASSLRRADTEAFF
>TRBV10-3|NA|TRBJ1-6|NA
TGTGCCATCAGTACGACAGGAGCTAATTCACCCCTCCACTTT
CAISTTGANSPLHF
>TRBV28|TRBD1|TRBJ2-7|NA
TGTGCCAGCAGTTTCCCGGGACAGGGTAACGAGCAGTACTTC
CASSFPGQGNEQYF
>TRBV19|NA|TRBJ2-5|NA
TGTGCCAGTAGTATAGCGGGGGACGCGATATGGGAGACCCAGTACTTC
CASSIAGDAIWETQYF
>TRBV5-1|NA|TRBJ2-1|NA
TGCGCCAGCAGCCCGGTTGCCAATGAGCAGTTCTTC
CASSPVANEQFF
>TRBV19|NA|TRBJ2-2|NA
TGTGCCAGTAGTCCCCAACAGGGATCGACCACCGGGGAGCTGTTTTTT
CASSPQQGSTTGELFF
>TRBV7-9|NA|TRBJ2-2|NA
TGTGCCAGCAGCCCGGACACGAACACCGGGGAGCTGTTTTTT
CASSPDTNTGELFF
>TRBV30|NA|TRBJ2-5|NA
TGTGCCTGGAGTGTAAAGGGGTCAGAGACCCAGTACTTC
CAWSVKGSETQYF